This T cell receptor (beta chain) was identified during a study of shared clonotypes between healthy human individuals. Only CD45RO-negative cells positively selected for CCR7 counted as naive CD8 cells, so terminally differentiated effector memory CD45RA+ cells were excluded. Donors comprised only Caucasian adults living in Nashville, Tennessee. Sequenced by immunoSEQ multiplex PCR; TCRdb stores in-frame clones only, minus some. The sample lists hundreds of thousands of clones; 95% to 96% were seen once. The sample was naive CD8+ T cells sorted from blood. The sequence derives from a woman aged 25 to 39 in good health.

This chain's CDR3 is CASSQGRTYGYTF. For the CDR3, the DNA is TGCGCCAGCAGCCAAGGGCGGACCTATGGCTACACCTTC. The chain carries TRBV4-1 and TRBJ1-2; D not certain. V shed 1 base and J shed 4 bases, with 7 bases lying between them. The length of the CDR3 is 13 residues. Per germline, CDR1 MGHRA and CDR2 YSYEKL.